The next 20 T cell receptor beta chains were all read from a single sample in a study of blood T cell repertoires in COVID-19. Using immunoSEQ multiplex PCR, the repertoire was profiled, and TCRdb retains in-frame clones only, with some absent. There are some 200,000 clones in the sample; roughly 91% occur only once, and 5.5% to 8.5% lies in the top ten. Specimen: PBMCs or T cells enriched from blood (not recorded which). Every receptor here comes from a man between 25 and 39 years old in a cohort exposed to, infected with or recovered from COVID-19 (not recorded which).

This sequence joins TRBV7-8 and TRBJ2-3; 7 positions match TRBD1. Trimming cost V 6 bases and J 3 bases; bases outside gene matches: 6. CDR3 length: 14 residues. Germline V gives CDR1 SGHVS, CDR2 FQNEAQ. The CDR3 protein is CASRTPTGTDTQYF. The DNA for the CDR3 is TGTGCCAGCAGAACTCCGACAGGGACAGATACGCAGTATTTT.

This clone was observed a single time. The CDR3 is CASSARQGTNSPLHF. The DNA for the CDR3 is TGTGCCAGCAGTGCCCGACAGGGGACGAACTCACCCCTCCACTTT. This chain links TRBV2 with TRBJ1-6; 8 nucleotides agree with TRBD1. CDR3 length equals 15 residues. Germline loops: CDR1 SNHLY, CDR2 FYNNEI. The V segment lost 4 bases and the J segment 10 bases; nucleotides outside the gene matches: 9.

The chain carries TRBV28 and TRBJ2-1, with 10 bases fitting TRBD2. The CDR3 is 18 residues long. Germline loops: CDR1 MDHEN, CDR2 SYDVKM. Trimming removed 2 bases from V and 4 bases from J; junction bases left unmatched: 11. The CDR3 DNA is TGTGCCAGCAGTTTAGGGGCAGGGCTAGCGGGAGTTTACAATGAGCAGTTCTTC. Translated, it gives CASSLGAGLAGVYNEQFF.

CDR3 loop: CASSMKPRGYEQYF. The DNA for the CDR3 is TGTGCCAGCAGCATGAAACCTCGGGGTTACGAGCAGTACTTC. The chain employs TRBV13 and TRBJ2-7; a possible D gene is TRBD2 (5 bases). The CDR3 contains 14 residues. V lost 5 bases and J lost 4, with 15 bases in between. Germline V gives CDR1 PRHDT, CDR2 FYEKMQ (reference sequence).

V gene TRBV5-1 combines with J gene TRBJ2-7; maybe TRBD2 (6 bases). CDR1 is SGHRS and CDR2 is YFSETQ in the germline V gene. The ends were cut back, 3 bases at V and 2 bases at J, with 15 bases in the middle. The CDR3 is 15 amino acids. CDR3: CASSSSGTPPYEQYF. As DNA, the CDR3 is TGCGCCAGCAGCTCGTCCGGGACTCCGCCCTACGAGCAGTACTTC.

This chain connects TRBV9 to TRBJ2-1, with TRBD2 matching over 13 bases. Germline lookup yields CDR1 SGDLS and CDR2 YYNGEE. The J segment lost 6 bases and the V segment lost 2 bases, leaving 2 bases of the junction unmatched. The CDR3 is 15 residues long. In nucleotides, the CDR3 is TGTGCCAGCAGCGTTGGACTAGCGGGAGTCAATGAGCAGTTCTTC. This gives the protein CASSVGLAGVNEQFF.

On this clone: Different DNA sequences within this sample yield the same CDR3. The chain employs TRBV9 and TRBJ2-5, with D perhaps TRBD2 (6 bases). Germline V lookup: CDR1 SGDLS, CDR2 YYNGEE. V was shortened by 3 bases and J by 2 bases, with 11 bases between the two germline ends. This CDR3 is built from 14 residues. This CDR3 reads CASSATGRQETQYF. The CDR3 DNA follows: TGTGCCAGCAGCGCCACCGGGAGACAAGAGACCCAGTACTTC.

The chain links TRBV4-3 to TRBJ2-3, with 8 bases lining up with TRBD2. The germline CDR1 and CDR2 sequences are LGHNA and YSLEER. This CDR3 is built from 16 residues. Trimming at V came to 0 bases and at J to 6 bases, leaving 8 bases not matched to a gene. The CDR3 coding sequence is TGCGCCAGCAGCCAAGAGGTAGCGGGAATCTCCGATACGCAGTATTTT. Translation gives CASSQEVAGISDTQYF.

This chain uses TRBV4-3 with TRBJ2-3; the D gene is possibly TRBD2 (5 bases). The V end lost 0 bases, the J end lost 0 bases, and 13 bases lay between the germline ends. The CDR3 length is 17 residues. Germline V CDR1 and CDR2: LGHNA, YSLEER. The CDR3 bases are TGCGCCAGCAGCCAAGATCTGAGGGAGAGTAGCACAGATACGCAGTATTTT. It translates to CASSQDLRESSTDTQYF.

The V call is TRBV11-2, the J call TRBJ1-4; D gene ambiguous. The CDR3 runs to 13 residues. The germline V gene has CDR1 SGHAT and CDR2 FQNNGV. Trimming cost V 5 bases and J 8 bases, with 12 bases left between them. The CDR3 DNA reads as TGTGCCAGCAGCCCCGGGTTTGAGGAAAAACTGTTTTTT. Translation gives CASSPGFEEKLFF.

V gene TRBV5-6 combines with J gene TRBJ2-7, with 9 bases matching TRBD2. CDR1 is SGHDT, CDR2 YYEEEE, per germline. The CDR3 spans 15 residues. Trimming took 0 bases from V and 2 from J; bases not matched to a gene: 3. CDR3 in DNA: TGTGCCAGCAGCTTGGGGCTAGCGGGGACCTACGAGCAGTACTTC. This gives the protein CASSLGLAGTYEQYF.

In its sample, this clone was seen once. V and J are TRBV24-1 and TRBJ2-7, with 7 nucleotides matching TRBD1. V dropped 4 bases and J dropped 4; count of bases not matched to a gene: 6. The length of the CDR3 is 14 residues. In germline, CDR1 is KGHDR, CDR2 SFDVKD. DNA of the CDR3: TGTGCCACCAGTGACCTGGGACAGCCGTACGAGCAGTACTTC. It is translated as CATSDLGQPYEQYF.

V and J are TRBV4-1 and TRBJ1-2; no firm D call. V was pared by 0 bases and J by 10 bases, with 9 bases between. The germline V gene encodes CDR1 MGHRA and CDR2 YSYEKL. The CDR3 spans 12 residues. The CDR3 region has the DNA TGCGCCAGCAGCCAAGATCTACGGTACTACACCTTC. Its translation: CASSQDLRYYTF.

V gene TRBV5-1 combines with J gene TRBJ1-4; 7 nucleotides agree with TRBD1. The length of the CDR3 is 15 residues. V lost 2 bases to trimming and J lost 3 bases; unmatched junction nucleotides: 4. The germline V gene encodes CDR1 SGHRS and CDR2 YFSETQ. CDR3 sequence: CASSLPGTANEKLFF. The DNA of the CDR3 is TGCGCCAGCAGCTTACCGGGGACAGCTAATGAAAAACTGTTTTTT.

The genes are TRBV7-9 and TRBJ1-2, with TRBD1 matching 10 bases. Looked up from germline, CDR1 is SEHNR and CDR2 is FQNEAQ (reference sequence). V was pared by 5 bases and J by 2 bases, with 2 bases of the junction left unmatched. The CDR3 runs to 14 residues. The CDR3 DNA reads TGTGCCAGCAGCCGGACAGGGGGGAACTATGGCTACACCTTC. This translates into CASSRTGGNYGYTF. Filled out from reference TRBV7-9 and TRBJ1-2, the complete variable domain reads DTGVSQNPRHKITKRGQNVTFRCDPISEHNRLYWYRQTLGQGPEFLTYFQNEAQLEKSRLLSDRFSAERPKGSFSTLEIQRTEQGDSAMYLCASSRTGGNYGYTFGSGTRLTVV.

The V and J genes are TRBV5-5 and TRBJ1-2; D gene unclear. The V gene lost 1 base and the J gene lost 0 bases, with 13 bases spanning the gap. The CDR3 contains 16 residues. CDR1 is SGHKS, CDR2 YYEKEE, per germline (reference sequence). CDR3 in amino acids: CASSLIRRVANYGYTF. The CDR3 DNA reads TGTGCCAGCAGCTTGATAAGACGGGTAGCTAACTATGGCTACACCTTC.

The rearrangement uses TRBV4-1 and TRBJ1-2; D call uncertain. CDR1 and CDR2 from the germline V gene are MGHRA and YSYEKL. V lost 1 base and J lost 5, with 8 bases in between. This CDR3 is built from 13 residues. In DNA, the CDR3 is TGCGCCAGCAGCCAAGGGACGGGATATGGCTACACCTTC. As protein: CASSQGTGYGYTF.

The chain is built from TRBV5-1 and TRBJ1-6; D is unresolved. Between the trimmed V and J ends, which lost 4 bases and 0 bases, there was a span of 14 bases. The CDR3 has 17 amino acids. Germline CDR1 reads SGHRS; CDR2 reads YFSETQ. The CDR3 protein is CASSLDTESSYNSPLHF. CDR3 nucleotides: TGCGCCAGCAGCCTGGATACAGAAAGCTCCTATAATTCACCCCTCCACTTT.

This clone was picked up one time. V and J are TRBV27 and TRBJ1-2, with D perhaps TRBD1 (5 bases). This CDR3 comprises 14 residues. Germline CDR1 MNHEY, CDR2 SMNVEV (reference sequence). Trimming pared 4 bases from V and 7 bases from J, leaving 16 bases between. The CDR3 coding sequence is TGTGCCAGCAGTTGGTCAGGCGGGGGGTCTGGCTACACCTTC. Its translation: CASSWSGGGSGYTF.

The CDR3 spells CATSRDPLRGLTEAFF. The CDR3 DNA reads TGTGCCACCAGCAGAGATCCCCTCCGCGGGTTGACTGAAGCTTTCTTT. This chain uses TRBV15 with TRBJ1-1; D is undetermined. This CDR3 is built from 16 residues. The V end was cut by 0 bases, the J end by 5 bases, with 16 bases between. From germline, CDR1 is LNHNV and CDR2 YYDKDF (reference sequence).